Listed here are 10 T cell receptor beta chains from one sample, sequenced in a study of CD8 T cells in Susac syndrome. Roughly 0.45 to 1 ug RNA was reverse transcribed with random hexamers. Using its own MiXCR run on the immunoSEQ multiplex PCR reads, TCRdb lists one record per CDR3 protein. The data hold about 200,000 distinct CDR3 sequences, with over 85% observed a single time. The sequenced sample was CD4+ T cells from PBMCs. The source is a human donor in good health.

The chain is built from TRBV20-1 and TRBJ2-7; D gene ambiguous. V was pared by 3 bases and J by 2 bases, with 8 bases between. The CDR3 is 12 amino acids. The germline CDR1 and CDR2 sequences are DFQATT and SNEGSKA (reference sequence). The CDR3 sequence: CSASQTTYEQYV. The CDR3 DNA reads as TGCAGTGCTAGTCAAACCACCTACGAGCAGTACGTC.

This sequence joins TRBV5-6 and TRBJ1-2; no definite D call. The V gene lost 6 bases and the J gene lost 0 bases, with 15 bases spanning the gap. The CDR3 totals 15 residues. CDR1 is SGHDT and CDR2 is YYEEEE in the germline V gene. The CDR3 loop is CASNPTFHSNYGYTF. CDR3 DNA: TGTGCCAGCAACCCCACGTTCCACTCTAACTATGGCTACACCTTC.

The chain's CDR3 is CSAPLGQRITDTQYF. The DNA of the CDR3 is TGCAGTGCACCCTTAGGACAGCGAATCACAGATACGCAGTATTTT. J is TRBJ2-3 and V is TRBV20-1; tentatively, D is TRBD1 (6 bases). The CDR3 extends over 15 amino acids. CDR1 and CDR2 (germline): DFQATT, SNEGSKA (reference sequence). V was trimmed by 6 bases and J by 2 bases, leaving 18 bases between them.

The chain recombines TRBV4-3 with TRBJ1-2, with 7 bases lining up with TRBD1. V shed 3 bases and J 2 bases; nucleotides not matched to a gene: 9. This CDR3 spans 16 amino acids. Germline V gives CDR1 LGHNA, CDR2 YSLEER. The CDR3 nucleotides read TGCGCCAGCAGCCAGGGTTACAGGGGTTTAAACTATGGCTACACCTTC. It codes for CASSQGYRGLNYGYTF.

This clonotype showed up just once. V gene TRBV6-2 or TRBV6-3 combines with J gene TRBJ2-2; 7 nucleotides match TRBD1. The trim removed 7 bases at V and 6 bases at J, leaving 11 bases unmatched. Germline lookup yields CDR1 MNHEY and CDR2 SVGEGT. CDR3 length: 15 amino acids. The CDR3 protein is CASTSGQSGPGELFF. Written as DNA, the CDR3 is TGTGCCAGCACCTCGGGACAGTCTGGGCCCGGGGAGCTGTTTTTT.

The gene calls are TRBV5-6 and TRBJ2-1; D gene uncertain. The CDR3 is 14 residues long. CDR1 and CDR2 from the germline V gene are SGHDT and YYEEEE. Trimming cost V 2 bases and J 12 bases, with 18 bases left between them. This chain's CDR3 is CASSLARPELRQFF. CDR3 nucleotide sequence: TGTGCCAGCAGCTTAGCGAGACCCGAACTACGGCAGTTCTTC.

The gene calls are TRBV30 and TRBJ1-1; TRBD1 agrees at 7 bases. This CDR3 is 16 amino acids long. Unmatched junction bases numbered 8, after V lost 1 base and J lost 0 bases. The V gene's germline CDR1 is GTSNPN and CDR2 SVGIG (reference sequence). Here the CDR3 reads CAWSALKGTVNTEAFF. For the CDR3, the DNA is TGTGCCTGGAGTGCCCTTAAGGGGACAGTGAACACTGAAGCTTTCTTT.

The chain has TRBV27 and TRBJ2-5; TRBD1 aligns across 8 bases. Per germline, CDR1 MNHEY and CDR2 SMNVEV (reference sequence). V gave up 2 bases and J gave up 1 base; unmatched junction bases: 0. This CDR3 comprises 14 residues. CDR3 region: CASSLGTGQETQYF. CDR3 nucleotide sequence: TGTGCCAGCAGTTTAGGGACAGGCCAAGAGACCCAGTACTTC.

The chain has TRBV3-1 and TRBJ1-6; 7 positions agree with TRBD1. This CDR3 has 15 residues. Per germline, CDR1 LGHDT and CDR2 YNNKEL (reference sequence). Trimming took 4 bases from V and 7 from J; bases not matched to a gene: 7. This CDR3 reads CASSLSTGWNSPLHF. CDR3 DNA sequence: TGTGCCAGCAGCCTCTCGACAGGGTGGAATTCACCCCTCCACTTT.

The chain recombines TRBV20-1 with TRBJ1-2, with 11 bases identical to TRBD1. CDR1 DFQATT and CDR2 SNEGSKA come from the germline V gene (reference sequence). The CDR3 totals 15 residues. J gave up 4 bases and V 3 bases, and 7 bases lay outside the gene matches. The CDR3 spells CSARTGTGGAYGYTF. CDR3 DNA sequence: TGCAGTGCTAGGACCGGGACAGGGGGGGCCTATGGCTACACCTTC.